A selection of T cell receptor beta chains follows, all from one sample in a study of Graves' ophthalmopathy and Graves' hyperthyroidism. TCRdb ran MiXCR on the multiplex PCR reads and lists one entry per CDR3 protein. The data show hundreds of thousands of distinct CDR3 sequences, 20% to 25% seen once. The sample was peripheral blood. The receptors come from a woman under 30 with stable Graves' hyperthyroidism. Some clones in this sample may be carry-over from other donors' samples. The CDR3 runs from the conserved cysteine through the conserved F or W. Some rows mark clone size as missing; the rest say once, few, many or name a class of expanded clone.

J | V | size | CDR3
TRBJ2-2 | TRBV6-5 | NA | CASSYLASANTGELFF
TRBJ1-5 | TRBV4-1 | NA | CASSQDLRGSYQPQHF
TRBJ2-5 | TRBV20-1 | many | CSAAGTSARTKETQYF
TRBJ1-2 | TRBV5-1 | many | CASSLEGAENYGYTF
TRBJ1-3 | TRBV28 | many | CASRTPSSGNTIYF
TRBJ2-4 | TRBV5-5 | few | CASSFHRDRGPKSIQYF
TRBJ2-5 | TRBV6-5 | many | CASSYSGEGVETKYF
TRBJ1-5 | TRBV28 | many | CASSLRDSNQPQHF
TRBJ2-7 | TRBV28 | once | CASSPSAAAGSSYEQYF
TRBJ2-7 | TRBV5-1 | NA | CASSLGGEEYEQYF
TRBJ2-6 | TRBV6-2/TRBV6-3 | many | CASSYKGAGGANVLTF
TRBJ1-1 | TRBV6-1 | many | CASSPQAINTEAFF
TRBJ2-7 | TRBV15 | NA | CATSRDTGLSYEQYF
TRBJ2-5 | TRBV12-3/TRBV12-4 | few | CASSLPPRRGGRETQYF
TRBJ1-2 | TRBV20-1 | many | CSARATGAASNYGYTF
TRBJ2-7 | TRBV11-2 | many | CASSLDGKVPYF
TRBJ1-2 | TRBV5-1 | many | CASSLTTGTVSYGYTF
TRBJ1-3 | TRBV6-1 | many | CASSDPGYSGNTIYF
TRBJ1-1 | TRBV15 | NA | CATSRGLQFEAFF
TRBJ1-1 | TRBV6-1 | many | CASTRTGGTDTEAFF
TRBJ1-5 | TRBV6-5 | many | CASSNRADQPQHF
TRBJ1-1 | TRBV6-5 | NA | CASSYSEGSEAFF
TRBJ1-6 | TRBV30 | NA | CAWIGQAGSPLHF
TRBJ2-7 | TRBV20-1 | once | CSAPLGAASSYEQYF
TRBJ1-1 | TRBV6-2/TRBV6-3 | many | CASSYLGGMTTEAFF
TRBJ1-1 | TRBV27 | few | CASSLRPEDQLGEAFF
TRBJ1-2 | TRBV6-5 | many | CASSSWVLGSYGYTF
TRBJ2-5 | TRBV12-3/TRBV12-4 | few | CASSLTGARETQYF
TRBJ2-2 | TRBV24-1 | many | CATSDVLTGELFF
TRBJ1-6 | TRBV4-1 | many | CASSQGQHSGYSPLHF
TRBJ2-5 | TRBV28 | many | CASSSGRRATQYF
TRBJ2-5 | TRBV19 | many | CASSVDGIQETQYF
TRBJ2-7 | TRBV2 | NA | CASSEGPTGSSYEQYF
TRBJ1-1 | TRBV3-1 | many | CASSQLGQGGDEAFF
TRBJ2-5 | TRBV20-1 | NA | CSAIRGGGGPYQETQYF
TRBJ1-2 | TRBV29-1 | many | CSVIGGGGGYTF
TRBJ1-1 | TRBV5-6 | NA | CASTPPIWQGGDTEAFF
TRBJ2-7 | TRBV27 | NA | CASSRGVVSGIFYEQYF
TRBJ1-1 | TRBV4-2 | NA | CASSQDGGIGTEAFF
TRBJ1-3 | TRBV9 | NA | CASSVEEGSGGNTICF
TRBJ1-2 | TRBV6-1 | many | CASSEGTGYGYTF
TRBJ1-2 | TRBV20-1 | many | CSARDSTGPSNYGYTF
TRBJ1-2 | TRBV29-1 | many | CSVARAEGYTF
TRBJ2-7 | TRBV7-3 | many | CASSPFEGSEQYF
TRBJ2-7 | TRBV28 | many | CASSSPSGSGYEQYF
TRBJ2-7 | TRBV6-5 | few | CASSYSPGGRQYF
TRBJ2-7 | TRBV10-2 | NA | CASSAVLEVLSYEQYF
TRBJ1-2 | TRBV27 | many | CASRVYSGANYGYTF
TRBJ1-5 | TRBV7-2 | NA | CASSLDNHPQHF
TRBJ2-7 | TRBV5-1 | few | CASSLEGTDLIEQYF
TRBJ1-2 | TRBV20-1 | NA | CSAALKVNYGYTF
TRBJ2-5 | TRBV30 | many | CAWRRDQETQYF
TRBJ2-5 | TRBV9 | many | CASSGIRTGGEETQYF
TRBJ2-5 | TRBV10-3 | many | CAISVQLHQETQYF
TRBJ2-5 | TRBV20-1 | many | CSAAVAGVETQYF
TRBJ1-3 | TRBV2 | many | CASRPGGAGNTIYF
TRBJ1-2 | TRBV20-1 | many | CSARAINYGYTF
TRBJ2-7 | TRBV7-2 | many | CASSPNAYEQYF
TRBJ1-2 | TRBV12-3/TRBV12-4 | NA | CASSFVRDRAGYTF
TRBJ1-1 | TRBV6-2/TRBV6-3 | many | CASSTEPNTEAFF